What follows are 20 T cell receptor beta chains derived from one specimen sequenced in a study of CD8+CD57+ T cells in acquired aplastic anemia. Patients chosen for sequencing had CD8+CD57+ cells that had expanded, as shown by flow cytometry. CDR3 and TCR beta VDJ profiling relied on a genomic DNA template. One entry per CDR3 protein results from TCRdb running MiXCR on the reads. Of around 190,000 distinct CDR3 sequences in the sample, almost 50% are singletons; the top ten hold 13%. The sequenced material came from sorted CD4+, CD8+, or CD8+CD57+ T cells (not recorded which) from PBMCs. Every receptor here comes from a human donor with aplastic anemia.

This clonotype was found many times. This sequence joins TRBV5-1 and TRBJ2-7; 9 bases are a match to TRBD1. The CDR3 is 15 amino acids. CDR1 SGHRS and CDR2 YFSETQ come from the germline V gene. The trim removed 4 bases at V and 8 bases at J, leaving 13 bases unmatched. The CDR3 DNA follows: TGCGCCAGCAGCCTGGGGGACAGGGCTTTTGATAAGCAGTACTTC. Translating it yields CASSLGDRAFDKQYF.

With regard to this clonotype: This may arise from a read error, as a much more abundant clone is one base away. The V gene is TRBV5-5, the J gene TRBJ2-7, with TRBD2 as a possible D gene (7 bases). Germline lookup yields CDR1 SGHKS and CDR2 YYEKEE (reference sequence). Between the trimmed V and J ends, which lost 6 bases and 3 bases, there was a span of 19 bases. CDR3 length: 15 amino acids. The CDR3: CASIIGGGSHYEQYF. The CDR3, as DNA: TGTGCCAGCATAATTGGGGGCGGGAGCCACTACGAGCAGTACTTC.

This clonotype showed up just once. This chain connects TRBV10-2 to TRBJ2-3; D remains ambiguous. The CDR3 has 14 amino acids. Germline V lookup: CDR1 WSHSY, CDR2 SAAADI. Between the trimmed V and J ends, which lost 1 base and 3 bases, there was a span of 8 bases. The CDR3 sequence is CASSELLETDTQYF. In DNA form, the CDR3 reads TGCGCCAGCAGTGAGTTGTTAGAAACAGATACGCAGTATTTT.

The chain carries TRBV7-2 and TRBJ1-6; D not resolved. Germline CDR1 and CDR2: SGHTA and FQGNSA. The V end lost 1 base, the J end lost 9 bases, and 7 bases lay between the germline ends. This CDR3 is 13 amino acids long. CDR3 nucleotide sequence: TGTGCCAGCAGCTTAGGGTGGCGTTCACCCCTCCACTTT. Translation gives CASSLGWRSPLHF.

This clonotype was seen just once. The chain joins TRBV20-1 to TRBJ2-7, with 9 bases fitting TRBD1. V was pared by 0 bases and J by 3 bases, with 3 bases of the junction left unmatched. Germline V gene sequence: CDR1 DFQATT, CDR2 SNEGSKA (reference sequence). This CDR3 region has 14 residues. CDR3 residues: CSARDQTGGYEQYF. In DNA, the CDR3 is TGCAGTGCTAGAGATCAGACAGGGGGCTACGAGCAGTACTTC.

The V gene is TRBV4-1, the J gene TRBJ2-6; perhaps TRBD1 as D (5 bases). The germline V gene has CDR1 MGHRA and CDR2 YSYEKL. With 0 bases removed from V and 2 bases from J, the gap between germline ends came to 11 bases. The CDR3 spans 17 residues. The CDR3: CASSQETVMPGANVLTF. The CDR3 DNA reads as TGCGCCAGCAGCCAAGAGACAGTAATGCCTGGGGCCAACGTCCTGACTTTC.

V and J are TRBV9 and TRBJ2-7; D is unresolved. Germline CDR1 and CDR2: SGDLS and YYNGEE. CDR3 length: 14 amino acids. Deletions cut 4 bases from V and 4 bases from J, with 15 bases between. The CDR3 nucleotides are TGTGCCAGCAGCCCTGGGTTGAGTGGATACGAGCAGTACTTC. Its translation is CASSPGLSGYEQYF.

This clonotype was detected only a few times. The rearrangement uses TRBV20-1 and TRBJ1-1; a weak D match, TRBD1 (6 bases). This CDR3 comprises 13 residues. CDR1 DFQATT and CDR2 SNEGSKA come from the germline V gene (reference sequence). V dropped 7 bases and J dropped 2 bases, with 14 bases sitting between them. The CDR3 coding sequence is TGCAGTGTGGAAAGGGACATTAACACTGAAGCTTTCTTT. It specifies CSVERDINTEAFF.

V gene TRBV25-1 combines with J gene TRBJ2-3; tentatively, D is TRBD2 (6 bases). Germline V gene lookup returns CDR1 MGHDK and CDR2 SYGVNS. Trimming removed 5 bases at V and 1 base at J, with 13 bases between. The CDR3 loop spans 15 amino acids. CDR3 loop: CASSLVWEGTDTQYF. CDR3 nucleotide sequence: TGTGCCAGCAGTTTGGTGTGGGAGGGCACAGATACGCAGTATTTT.

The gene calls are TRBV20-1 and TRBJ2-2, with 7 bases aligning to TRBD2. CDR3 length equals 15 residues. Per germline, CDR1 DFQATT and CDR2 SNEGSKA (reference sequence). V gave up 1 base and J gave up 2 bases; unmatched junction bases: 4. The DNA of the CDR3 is TGCAGTGCTAGAGCCGGGGGGTTCAACACCGGGGAGCTGTTTTTT. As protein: CSARAGGFNTGELFF.

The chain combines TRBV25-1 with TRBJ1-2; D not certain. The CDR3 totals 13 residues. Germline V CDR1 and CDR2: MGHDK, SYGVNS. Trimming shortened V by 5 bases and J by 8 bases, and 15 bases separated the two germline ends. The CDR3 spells CASSRTARMGYTF. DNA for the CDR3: TGTGCCAGCAGTCGCACAGCTCGGATGGGCTACACCTTC.

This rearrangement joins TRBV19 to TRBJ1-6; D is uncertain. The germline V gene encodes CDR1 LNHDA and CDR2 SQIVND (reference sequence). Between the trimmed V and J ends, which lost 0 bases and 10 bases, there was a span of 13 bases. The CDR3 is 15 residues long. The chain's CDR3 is CASSIDRAAQSPLHF. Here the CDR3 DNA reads TGTGCCAGTAGTATAGATCGAGCCGCTCAGTCACCCCTCCACTTT.

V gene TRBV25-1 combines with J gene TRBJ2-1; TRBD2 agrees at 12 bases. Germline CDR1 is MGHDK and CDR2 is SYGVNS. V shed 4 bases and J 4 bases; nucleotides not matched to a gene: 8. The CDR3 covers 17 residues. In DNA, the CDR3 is TGTGCCAGCAGTGCCCGACTAGCGGGGGCCTCGTACAATGAGCAGTTCTTC. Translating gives CASSARLAGASYNEQFF. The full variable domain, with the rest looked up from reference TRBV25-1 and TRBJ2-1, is EADIYQTPRYLVIGTGKKITLECSQTMGHDKMYWYQQDPGMELHLIHYSYGVNSTEKGDLSSESTVSRIRTEHFPLTLESARPSHTSQYLCASSARLAGASYNEQFFGPGTRLTVL.

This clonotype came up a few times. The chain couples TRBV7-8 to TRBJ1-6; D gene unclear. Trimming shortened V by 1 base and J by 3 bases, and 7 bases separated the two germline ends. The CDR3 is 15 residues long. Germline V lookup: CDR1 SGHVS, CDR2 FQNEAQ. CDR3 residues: CASSLDSNYNSPLHF. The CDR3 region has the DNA TGTGCCAGCAGCTTAGATAGTAACTATAATTCACCCCTCCACTTT.

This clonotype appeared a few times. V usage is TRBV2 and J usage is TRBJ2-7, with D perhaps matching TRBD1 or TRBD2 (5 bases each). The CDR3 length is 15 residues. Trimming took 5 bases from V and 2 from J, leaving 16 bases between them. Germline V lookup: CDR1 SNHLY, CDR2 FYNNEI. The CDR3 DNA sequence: TGTGCCAGCAGTTTCCCTGGGACGGTGACCTACGAGCAGTACTTC. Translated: CASSFPGTVTYEQYF.

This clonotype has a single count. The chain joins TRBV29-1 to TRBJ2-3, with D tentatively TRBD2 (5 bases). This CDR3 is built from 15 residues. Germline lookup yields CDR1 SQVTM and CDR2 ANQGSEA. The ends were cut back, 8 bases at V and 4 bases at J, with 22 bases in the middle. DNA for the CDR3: TGCAGCAGTTACACTTTGGGCGTCGGGGCAGATACGCAGTATTTT. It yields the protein CSSYTLGVGADTQYF.

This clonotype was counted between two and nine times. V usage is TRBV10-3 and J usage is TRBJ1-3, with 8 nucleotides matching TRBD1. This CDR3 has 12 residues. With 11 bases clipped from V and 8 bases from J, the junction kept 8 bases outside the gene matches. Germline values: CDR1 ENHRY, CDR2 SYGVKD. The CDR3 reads CALQTGADTIYF. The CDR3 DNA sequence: TGTGCCTTGCAGACAGGGGCGGACACCATATATTTT.

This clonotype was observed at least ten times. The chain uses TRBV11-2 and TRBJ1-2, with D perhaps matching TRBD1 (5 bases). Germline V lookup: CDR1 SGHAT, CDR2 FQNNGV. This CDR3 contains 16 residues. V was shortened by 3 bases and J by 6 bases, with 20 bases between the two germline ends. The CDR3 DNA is TGTGCCAGCAGCTTGACAGACCGCACTAAGGTAGATGGCTACACCTTC. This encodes CASSLTDRTKVDGYTF.

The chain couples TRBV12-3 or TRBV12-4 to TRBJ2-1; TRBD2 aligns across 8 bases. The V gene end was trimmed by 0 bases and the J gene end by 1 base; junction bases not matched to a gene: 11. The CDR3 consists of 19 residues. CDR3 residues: CASSLALWTSSISYNEQFF. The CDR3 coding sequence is TGTGCCAGCAGTTTAGCGCTCTGGACTAGCAGTATTTCCTACAATGAGCAGTTCTTC.

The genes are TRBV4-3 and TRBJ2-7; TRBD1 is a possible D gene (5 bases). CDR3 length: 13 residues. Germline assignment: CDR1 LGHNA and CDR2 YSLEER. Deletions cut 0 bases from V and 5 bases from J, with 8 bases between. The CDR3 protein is CASSQEIRDEQYF. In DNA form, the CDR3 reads TGCGCCAGCAGCCAAGAGATCAGGGACGAGCAGTACTTC.